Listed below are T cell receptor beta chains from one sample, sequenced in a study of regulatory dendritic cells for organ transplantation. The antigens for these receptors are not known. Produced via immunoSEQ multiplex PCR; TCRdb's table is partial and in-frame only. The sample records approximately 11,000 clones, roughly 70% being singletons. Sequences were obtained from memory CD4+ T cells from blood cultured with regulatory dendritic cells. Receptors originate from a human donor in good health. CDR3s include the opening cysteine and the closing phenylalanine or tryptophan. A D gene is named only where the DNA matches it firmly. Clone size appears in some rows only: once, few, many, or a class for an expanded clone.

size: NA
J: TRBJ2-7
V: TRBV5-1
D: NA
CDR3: CASSLSRGEQYF
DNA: TGCGCCAGCAGCTTGAGCAGGGGCGAGCAGTACTTC

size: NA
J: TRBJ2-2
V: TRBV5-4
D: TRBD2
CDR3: CASSGGGHTGELFF
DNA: TGTGCCAGCAGCGGCGGGGGGCACACCGGGGAGCTGTTTTTT

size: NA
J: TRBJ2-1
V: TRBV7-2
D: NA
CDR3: CASSPQGAGVYNEQFF
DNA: TGTGCCAGCAGCCCGCAGGGGGCGGGGGTGTACAATGAGCAGTTCTTC

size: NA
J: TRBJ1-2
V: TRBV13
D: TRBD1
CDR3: CASSSRTGNYGYTF
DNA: TGTGCCAGCAGCTCAAGGACAGGGAACTATGGCTACACCTTC

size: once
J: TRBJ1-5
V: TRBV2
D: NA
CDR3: CASGPRVDSNQPQHF
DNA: TGTGCCAGCGGCCCGAGGGTTGATAGCAATCAGCCCCAGCATTTT

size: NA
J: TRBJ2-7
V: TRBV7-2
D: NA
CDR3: CASSPRPGDPYEQYF
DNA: TGTGCCAGCAGCCCCCGTCCGGGGGACCCCTACGAGCAGTACTTC

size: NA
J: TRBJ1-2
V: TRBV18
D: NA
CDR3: CASLPDSSYGYTF
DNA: TGTGCCAGCTTACCTGACAGTTCCTATGGCTACACCTTC

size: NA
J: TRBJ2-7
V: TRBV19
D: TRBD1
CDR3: CASSKTGGVYEQYF
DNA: TGTGCCAGTAGTAAGACAGGGGGAGTCTACGAGCAGTACTTC

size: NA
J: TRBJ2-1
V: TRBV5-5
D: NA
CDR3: CASSPDTYNEQFF
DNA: TGTGCCAGCAGCCCGGACACATACAATGAGCAGTTCTTC

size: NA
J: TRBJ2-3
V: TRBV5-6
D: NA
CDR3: CASSVGGHTDTQYF
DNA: TGTGCCAGCAGCGTCGGGGGGCACACAGATACGCAGTATTTT

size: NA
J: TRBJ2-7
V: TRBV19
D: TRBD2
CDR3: CASSIGNSGRYEQYF
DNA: TGTGCCAGTAGTATAGGAAATAGCGGGCGGTACGAGCAGTACTTC

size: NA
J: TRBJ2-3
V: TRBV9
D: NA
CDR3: CASSETGTHIDTQYF
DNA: TGTGCCAGCAGCGAAACCGGGACTCACATCGATACGCAGTATTTT

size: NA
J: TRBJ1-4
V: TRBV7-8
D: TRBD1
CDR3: CASSARQGINEKLFF
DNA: TGTGCCAGCAGCGCCCGACAGGGGATTAATGAAAAACTGTTTTTT

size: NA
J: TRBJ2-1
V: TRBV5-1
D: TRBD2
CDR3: CASSMTSMDEQFF
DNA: TGCGCCAGCAGCATGACTAGCATGGATGAGCAGTTCTTC

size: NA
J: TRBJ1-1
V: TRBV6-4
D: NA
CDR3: CASSDSSRNTEAFF
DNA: TGTGCCAGCAGTGACTCTTCCAGAAACACTGAAGCTTTCTTT

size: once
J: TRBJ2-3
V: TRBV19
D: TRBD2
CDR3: CASRGTSGGPTDTQYF
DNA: TGTGCCAGTAGAGGGACTAGCGGGGGCCCCACAGATACGCAGTATTTT

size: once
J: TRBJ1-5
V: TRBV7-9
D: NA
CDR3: CASSLGEGDQPQHF
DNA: TGTGCCAGCAGCTTAGGAGAGGGGGATCAGCCCCAGCATTTT

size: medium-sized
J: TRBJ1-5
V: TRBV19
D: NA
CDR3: CATRDSNQPQHF
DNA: TGTGCCACCAGGGACTCAAATCAGCCCCAGCATTTT

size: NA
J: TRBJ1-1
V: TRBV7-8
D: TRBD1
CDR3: CASRLQGAEGTEAFF
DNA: TGTGCCAGCAGATTACAGGGGGCTGAAGGGACTGAAGCTTTCTTT

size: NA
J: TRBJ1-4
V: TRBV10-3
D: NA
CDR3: CAISETGPTNEKLFF
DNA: TGTGCCATCAGTGAAACAGGGCCCACTAATGAAAAACTGTTTTTT

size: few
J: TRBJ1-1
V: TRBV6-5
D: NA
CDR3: CASSPFRRGTEAFF
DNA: TGTGCCAGCAGCCCATTTCGCCGAGGCACTGAAGCTTTCTTT

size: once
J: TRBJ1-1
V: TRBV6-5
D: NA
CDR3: CASILGGGGTEAFF
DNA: TGTGCCAGCATCTTGGGCGGGGGTGGAACTGAAGCTTTCTTT

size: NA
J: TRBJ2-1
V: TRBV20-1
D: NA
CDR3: CSALENEQFF
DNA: TGCAGTGCTTTAGAGAATGAGCAGTTCTTC

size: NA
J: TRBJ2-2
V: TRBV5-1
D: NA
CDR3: CASSVESTGELFF
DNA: TGCGCCAGCAGCGTAGAAAGCACCGGGGAGCTGTTTTTT

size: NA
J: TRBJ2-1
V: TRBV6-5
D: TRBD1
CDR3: CASRKQGVGEQFF
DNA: TGTGCCAGCAGGAAACAGGGGGTTGGGGAGCAGTTCTTC

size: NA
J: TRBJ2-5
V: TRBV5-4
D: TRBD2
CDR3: CASSFTSGARIETQYF
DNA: TGTGCCAGCAGCTTTACTAGCGGGGCCCGAATAGAGACCCAGTACTTC

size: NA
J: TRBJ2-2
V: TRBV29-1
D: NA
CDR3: CSARLGSANTGELFF
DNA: TGCAGCGCCCGTCTCGGGTCTGCAAACACCGGGGAGCTGTTTTTT

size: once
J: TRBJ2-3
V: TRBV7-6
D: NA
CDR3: CASSPRNTDTQYF
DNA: TGTGCCAGCAGTCCGCGTAACACAGATACGCAGTATTTT